This is a list of T cell receptor beta chains from one sample in a study of T cell responses to AZD1222 COVID-19 vaccine. Only in-frame clones appear in the TCRdb table, and some are missing; sequencing was by immunoSEQ multiplex PCR. The table shows over 150,000 clones, with around 87% occurring only once. The sample was peripheral blood, taken 28 days after the second AZD1222 dose. Receptor source: an adult who received the AZD1222 COVID-19 vaccine. CDR3s include the opening cysteine and the closing phenylalanine or tryptophan. The D gene is left open where the match is weak. The size field is filled for only some rows; it gives once, few, many or a size class.

D: -; size: -; V: TRBV5-6; J: TRBJ1-2; CDR3: CASSLAPNPRYTF; DNA: TGTGCCAGCAGCTTGGCCCCAAACCCCCGATACACCTTC
D: -; size: -; V: TRBV6-2/TRBV6-3; J: TRBJ1-2; CDR3: CASSLGTAYGYTF; DNA: TGTGCCAGCAGCCTAGGGACTGCCTATGGCTACACCTTC
D: TRBD2; size: -; V: TRBV7-3; J: TRBJ2-3; CDR3: CASSLGGGAADTQYF; DNA: TGTGCCAGCAGCTTAGGCGGGGGGGCCGCAGATACGCAGTATTTT
D: TRBD2; size: -; V: TRBV13; J: TRBJ2-7; CDR3: CASSLAGGLYEQYF; DNA: TGTGCCAGCAGCTTAGCGGGGGGGCTCTACGAGCAGTACTTC
D: TRBD2; size: -; V: TRBV11-2; J: TRBJ2-7; CDR3: CASSYHSGGAGEQYF; DNA: TGTGCCAGCAGCTATCATAGCGGGGGGGCGGGTGAGCAGTACTTC
D: -; size: -; V: TRBV21-1; J: TRBJ1-3; CDR3: CATAPGGTRSGNTIYF; DNA: TGTGCCACGGCCCCCGGGGGCACACGCTCTGGAAACACCATATATTTT
D: TRBD2; size: few; V: TRBV6-5; J: TRBJ2-2; CDR3: CASSFGLANTGELFF; DNA: TGTGCCAGCTCGTTCGGACTAGCGAACACCGGGGAGCTGTTTTTT
D: -; size: once; V: TRBV30; J: TRBJ2-3; CDR3: CAWSVTDTQYF; DNA: TGTGCCTGGAGTGTGACAGATACGCAGTATTTT
D: -; size: -; V: TRBV6-6; J: TRBJ1-5; CDR3: CASSSLGNNQPQHF; DNA: TGTGCCAGCAGTTCCCTCGGGAACAATCAGCCCCAGCATTTT
D: TRBD1; size: once; V: TRBV5-1; J: TRBJ1-6; CDR3: CASSPDRGGSYNSPLHF; DNA: TGCGCCAGCAGTCCTGACAGGGGAGGTTCCTATAATTCACCCCTCCACTTT
D: -; size: -; V: TRBV21-1; J: TRBJ2-5; CDR3: CASSRASGGAQETQYF; DNA: TGTGCCAGCAGCAGAGCTAGCGGGGGGGCCCAAGAGACCCAGTACTTC
D: TRBD1; size: once; V: TRBV3-1/TRBV3-2; J: TRBJ1-5; CDR3: CASSPGILQGNQPQHF; DNA: TGTGCCAGCAGTCCTGGAATACTACAGGGGAATCAGCCCCAGCATTTT
D: -; size: -; V: TRBV11-1; J: TRBJ1-1; CDR3: CASSRRSGGGTEAFF; DNA: TGTGCCAGCAGCCGACGCTCTGGGGGAGGGACTGAAGCTTTCTTT
D: TRBD1; size: -; V: TRBV5-1; J: TRBJ2-2; CDR3: CASSWGDRVNTGELFF; DNA: TGCGCCAGCAGCTGGGGAGACAGGGTGAACACCGGGGAGCTGTTTTTT
D: TRBD1; size: -; V: TRBV14; J: TRBJ2-1; CDR3: CASSRQGSYNEQFF; DNA: TGTGCCAGCAGCCGACAGGGCTCCTACAATGAGCAGTTCTTC
D: -; size: once; V: TRBV7-2; J: TRBJ1-5; CDR3: CASSLGGQGVQPQHF; DNA: TGTGCCAGCAGCTTAGGGGGGCAGGGCGTTCAGCCCCAGCATTTT
D: -; size: -; V: TRBV9; J: TRBJ1-2; CDR3: CATLTGSRYTF; DNA: TGTGCCACCCTCACCGGGTCGAGGTACACCTTC
D: -; size: -; V: TRBV29-1; J: TRBJ1-1; CDR3: CSVEERGWADTEAFF; DNA: TGCAGCGTTGAAGAAAGGGGGTGGGCGGACACTGAAGCTTTCTTT
D: TRBD2; size: once; V: TRBV4-1; J: TRBJ2-3; CDR3: CASSQGASSGLAGTDTQYF; DNA: TGCGCCAGCAGCCAAGGGGCGTCTTCCGGACTAGCTGGCACAGATACGCAGTATTTT
D: -; size: -; V: TRBV11-2; J: TRBJ2-1; CDR3: CASSPPSPEQFF; DNA: TGTGCCAGCAGCCCCCCTTCCCCAGAGCAGTTCTTC
D: TRBD1; size: once; V: TRBV19; J: TRBJ1-5; CDR3: CASSPLDRGIHQPQHF; DNA: TGTGCCAGTAGTCCCCTCGACAGGGGGATTCATCAGCCCCAGCATTTT
D: -; size: -; V: TRBV14; J: TRBJ2-7; CDR3: CASSRGVFAYEQYF; DNA: TGTGCCAGCAGCCGGGGGGTTTTCGCCTACGAGCAGTACTTC